Presented here are 4 T cell receptor beta chains from one specimen sequenced in a study of T-cell reconstitution after alpha-beta-depleted transplantation in children. The library targeted TCRbeta and was prepared with unique molecular identifiers. A single record per CDR3 protein comes from TCRdb applying MiXCR to the PCR reads. This sample yields 450,000 to 700,000 distinct CDR3 sequences, of which roughly a quarter are seen a single time; approximately 33% belongs to the top ten. The specimen comprised PBMCs, sampled before TCRalphabeta/CD19-depleted stem cell transplant. The receptors originated from a boy younger than two with Wiskott-Aldrich syndrome, due to receive a stem cell transplant.

For the CDR3, the DNA is TGTGCCAGCAGCTTTTCCGGGACAGTGTTGTTAGAGACCCAGTACTTC. It encodes CASSFSGTVLLETQYF. This rearrangement joins TRBV7-9 to TRBJ2-5; 7 bases map to TRBD1. Germline V gene sequence: CDR1 SEHNR, CDR2 FQNEAQ (reference sequence). This CDR3 contains 16 residues. V gave up 3 bases and J gave up 4 bases; unmatched junction bases: 11.

CDR3 coding DNA: TGTGCCATCAGTGGACAACTCTACGAGCAGTACTTC. It is translated as CAISGQLYEQYF. J is TRBJ2-7 and V is TRBV10-3; no definite D call. V was pared by 4 bases and J by 3 bases, with 7 bases between. The V gene's germline CDR1 is ENHRY and CDR2 SYGVKD. CDR3 size: 12 residues.

On this clonotype: The CDR3 end shows no conserved phenylalanine or tryptophan, and so a read error is likely. The J gene is TRBJ2-7, the V gene TRBV7-9; 9 bases match TRBD2. V was clipped by 1 base and J by 7 bases; unmatched bases: 11. Germline CDR1 reads SEHNR; CDR2 reads FQNEAQ (reference sequence). The CDR3 sequence is 16 residues long. The DNA for the CDR3 is TGTGCCAGCAGCTTAGGGTCCGCGGGAGGGCCGGGTGAGCAGTACTCC. Translated: CASSLGSAGGPGEQYS.

The V call is TRBV5-1, the J call TRBJ1-4, with 10 bases lining up with TRBD1. Losses at the gene ends were 4 bases for V and 6 bases for J; bases not matched to a gene: 3. Germline V lookup: CDR1 SGHRS, CDR2 YFSETQ. CDR3 size: 14 residues. The CDR3 spells CASSPDRGDEKLFF. CDR3 sequence (DNA): TGCGCCAGCAGCCCGGACAGGGGGGATGAAAAACTGTTTTTT.